The table lists the clone carrying this T cell receptor beta chain with a few counts. Its antigen is as yet unknown. This sample stems from a study of beta chain features in type 1 diabetes. Findings and caveats of the study: In every one of the four CD4+ subsets, TCRB CDR3s were moderately but significantly shorter in Type 1 diabetes patients. Any HLA-type effect on TCRB rearrangement remained unresolved here.

The germline V gene encodes CDR1 SGHTA and CDR2 FQGNSA. V shed 1 base and J shed 6 bases, with 13 bases lying between them. CDR3 length: 14 amino acids. Reverse transcription of all isolated RNA meant that expressed TCRB transcripts were sequenced. This table comes from immunoSEQ multiplex PCR, and its TCRdb copy is limited to in-frame clones, with some not included. The data hold 250,000 to 350,000 clones, with less than 15% observed a single time. Specimen: central memory CD4+ T cells from blood. The source is a man aged 25-40 years in good health. V gene TRBV7-2 combines with J gene TRBJ2-7, with D tentatively TRBD1 or TRBD2 (5 bases each). In nucleotides, the CDR3 is TGTGCCAGCAGCTTAGTCGGGACGTTGGGCGAGCAGTACTTC. It yields the protein CASSLVGTLGEQYF.